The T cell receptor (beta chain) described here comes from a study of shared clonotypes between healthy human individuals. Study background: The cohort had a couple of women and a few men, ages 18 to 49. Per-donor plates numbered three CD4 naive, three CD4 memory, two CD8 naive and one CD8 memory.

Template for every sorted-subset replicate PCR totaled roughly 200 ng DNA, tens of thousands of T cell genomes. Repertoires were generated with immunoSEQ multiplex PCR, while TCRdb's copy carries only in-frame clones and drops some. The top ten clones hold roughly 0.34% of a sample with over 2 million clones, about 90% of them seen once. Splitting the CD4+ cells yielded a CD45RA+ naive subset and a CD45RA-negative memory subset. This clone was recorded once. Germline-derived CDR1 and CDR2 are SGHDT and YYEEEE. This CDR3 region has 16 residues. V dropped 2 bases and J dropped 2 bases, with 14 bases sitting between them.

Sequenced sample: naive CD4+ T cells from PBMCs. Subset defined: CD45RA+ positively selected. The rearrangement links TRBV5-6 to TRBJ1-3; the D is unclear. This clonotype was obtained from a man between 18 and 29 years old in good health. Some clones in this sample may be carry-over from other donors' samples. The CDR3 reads CASSFRSLGAGNTIYF. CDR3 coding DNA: TGTGCCAGCAGCTTTCGATCCCTAGGAGCTGGAAACACCATATATTTT.